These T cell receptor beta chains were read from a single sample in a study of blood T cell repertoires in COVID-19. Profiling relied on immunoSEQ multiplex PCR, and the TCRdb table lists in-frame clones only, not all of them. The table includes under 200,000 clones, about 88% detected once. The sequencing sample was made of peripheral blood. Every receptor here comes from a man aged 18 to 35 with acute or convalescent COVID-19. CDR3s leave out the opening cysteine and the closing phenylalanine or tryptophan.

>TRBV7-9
ASRKSGGAADTQY
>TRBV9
ASSPGVADNQPQH
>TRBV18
ASSRTIQGVVETQY
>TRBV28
ASSLLGQGIGYT
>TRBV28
ASSLGSYGYT
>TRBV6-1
ASSEGDGGDTQY
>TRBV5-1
ASSTTSGGGYNEQF
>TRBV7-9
ASSLIGTRSVF
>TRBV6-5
ASSPWAGGADTQY
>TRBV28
ASSSGTGVNEKLF
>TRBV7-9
ASSLAGTGGYEQY
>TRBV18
ASSQQEWGTEAF
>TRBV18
ASSGKSGTSITGELF
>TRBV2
ASITAAVQNTEAF
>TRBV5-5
ASSFQWTSNQPQH
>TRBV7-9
ASSDGTDYGYT
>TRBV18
ASSPPGFISGNTIY
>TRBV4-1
ASSQDFTSGPPRQF
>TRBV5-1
ASSIGQAARTNEKLF
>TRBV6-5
ASSDWGGSYNEQF
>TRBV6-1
ASSEYRVNQPQH
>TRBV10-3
ATKDEVIYYGYT
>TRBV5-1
ASSQLGRGLTDTQY
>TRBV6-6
ASSPDQGTGNTIY
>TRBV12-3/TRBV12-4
ASSRTGGGYT